Sequencing of this T cell receptor beta chain was carried out in a study of CD8 T cells in Susac syndrome. When the RNA was reverse transcribed, random hexamers were used with an input of about 0.5 to 1 ug. The amplification used immunoSEQ multiplex PCR on TCR beta CDR3; it spanned 54 Vbeta and 13 Jbeta. TCRdb recomputed calls from the immunoSEQ multiplex PCR reads with MiXCR, one row per CDR3 protein. The sample has about 130,000 distinct CDR3 sequences, around 94% seen once. TCR beta sequencing was performed on blood CD8+ and CD4+ T cells. CDR1 is SGHTA, CDR2 FQGNSA, per germline. The CDR3 has 12 amino acids. The V end lost 2 bases, the J end lost 7 bases, and 6 bases lay between the germline ends.

The chain carries TRBV7-2 and TRBJ2-1, with no clear D. The specimen sequenced was CD8+ T cells from PBMCs. The clonotype was recovered from a human donor with Susac syndrome. The CDR3 reads CASSLMRNEQFF. DNA of the CDR3: TGTGCCAGCAGCTTAATGAGGAATGAGCAGTTCTTC.